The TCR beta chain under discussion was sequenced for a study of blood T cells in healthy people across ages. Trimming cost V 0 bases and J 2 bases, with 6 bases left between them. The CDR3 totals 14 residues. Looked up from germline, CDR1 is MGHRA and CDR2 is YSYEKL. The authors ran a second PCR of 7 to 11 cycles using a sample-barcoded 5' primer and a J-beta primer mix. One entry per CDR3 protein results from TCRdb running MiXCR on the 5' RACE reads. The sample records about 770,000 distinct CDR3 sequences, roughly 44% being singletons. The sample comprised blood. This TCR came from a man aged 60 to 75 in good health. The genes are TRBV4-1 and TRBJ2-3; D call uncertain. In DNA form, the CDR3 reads TGCGCCAGCAGCCAAGATTCAGCCACAGATACGCAGTATTTT. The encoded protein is CASSQDSATDTQYF.